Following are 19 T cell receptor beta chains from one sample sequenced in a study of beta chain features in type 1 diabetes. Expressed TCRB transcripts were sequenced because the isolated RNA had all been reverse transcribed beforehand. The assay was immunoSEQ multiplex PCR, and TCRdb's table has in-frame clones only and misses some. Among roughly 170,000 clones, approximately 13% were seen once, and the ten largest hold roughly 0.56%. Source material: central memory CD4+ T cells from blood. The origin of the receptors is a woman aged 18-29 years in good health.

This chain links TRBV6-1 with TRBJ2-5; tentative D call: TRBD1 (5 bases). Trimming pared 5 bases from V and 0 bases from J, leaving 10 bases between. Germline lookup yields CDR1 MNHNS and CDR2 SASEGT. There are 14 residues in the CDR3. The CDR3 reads CASSRREYQETQYF. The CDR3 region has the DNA TGTGCCAGCAGTCGCAGGGAATACCAAGAGACCCAGTACTTC.

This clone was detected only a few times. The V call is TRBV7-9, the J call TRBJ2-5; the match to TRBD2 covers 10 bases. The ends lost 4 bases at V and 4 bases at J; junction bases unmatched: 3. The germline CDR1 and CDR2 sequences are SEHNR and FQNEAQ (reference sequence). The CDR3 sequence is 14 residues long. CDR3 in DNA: TGTGCCAGCAGCTCTCTAGCGGGAGTAGAGACCCAGTACTTC. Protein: CASSSLAGVETQYF.

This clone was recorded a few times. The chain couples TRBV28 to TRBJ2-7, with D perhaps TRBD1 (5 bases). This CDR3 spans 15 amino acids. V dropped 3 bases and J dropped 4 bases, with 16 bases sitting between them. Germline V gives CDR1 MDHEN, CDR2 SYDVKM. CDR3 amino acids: CASSFRGGERYEQYF. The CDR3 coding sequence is TGTGCCAGCAGTTTTAGGGGTGGGGAACGGTACGAGCAGTACTTC.

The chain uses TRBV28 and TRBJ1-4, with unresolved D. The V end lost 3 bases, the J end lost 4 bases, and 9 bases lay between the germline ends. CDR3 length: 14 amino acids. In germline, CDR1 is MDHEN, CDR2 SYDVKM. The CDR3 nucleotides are TGTGCCAGCAGTTTCGAGCCAAATAATGAAAAACTGTTTTTT. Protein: CASSFEPNNEKLFF.

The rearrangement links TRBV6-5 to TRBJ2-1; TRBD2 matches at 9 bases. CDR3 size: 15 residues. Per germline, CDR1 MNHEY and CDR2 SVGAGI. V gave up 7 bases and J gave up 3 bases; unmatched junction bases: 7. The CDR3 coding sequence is TGTGCCAGCATGATAGCGGGAGCAGGCTACAATGAGCAGTTCTTC. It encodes CASMIAGAGYNEQFF.

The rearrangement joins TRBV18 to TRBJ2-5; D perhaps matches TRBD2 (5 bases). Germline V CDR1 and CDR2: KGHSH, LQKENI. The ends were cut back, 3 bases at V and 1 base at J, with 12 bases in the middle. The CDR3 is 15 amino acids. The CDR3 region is CASSPPGNLQETQYF. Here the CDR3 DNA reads TGTGCCAGCTCACCTCCGGGAAACCTCCAAGAGACCCAGTACTTC.

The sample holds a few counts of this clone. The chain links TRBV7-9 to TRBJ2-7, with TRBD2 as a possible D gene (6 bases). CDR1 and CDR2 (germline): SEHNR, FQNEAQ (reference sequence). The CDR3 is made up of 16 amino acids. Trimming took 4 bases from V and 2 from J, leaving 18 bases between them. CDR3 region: CASSSPGLMGAYEQYF. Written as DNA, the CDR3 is TGTGCCAGCAGCTCGCCGGGACTGATGGGGGCCTACGAGCAGTACTTC.

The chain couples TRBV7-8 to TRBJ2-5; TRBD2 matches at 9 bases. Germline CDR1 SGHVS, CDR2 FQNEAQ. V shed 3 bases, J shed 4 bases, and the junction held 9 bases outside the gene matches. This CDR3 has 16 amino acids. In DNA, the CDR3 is TGTGCCAGCAGCTTGGCTAGCGGGATATTAAGAGAGACCCAGTACTTC. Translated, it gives CASSLASGILRETQYF.

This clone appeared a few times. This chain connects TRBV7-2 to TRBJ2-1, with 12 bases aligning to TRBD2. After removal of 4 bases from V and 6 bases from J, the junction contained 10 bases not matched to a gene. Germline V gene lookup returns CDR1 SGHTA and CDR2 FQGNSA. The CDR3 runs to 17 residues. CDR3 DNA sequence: TGTGCCAGCAGCTCCCCTAGCGGGAGGGGGTTGGGCAATGAGCAGTTCTTC. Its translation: CASSSPSGRGLGNEQFF.

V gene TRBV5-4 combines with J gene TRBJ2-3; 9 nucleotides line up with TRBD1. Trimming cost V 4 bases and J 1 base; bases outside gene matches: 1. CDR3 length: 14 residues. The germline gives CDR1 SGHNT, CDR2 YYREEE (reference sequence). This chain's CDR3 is CASSRDRGTDTQYF. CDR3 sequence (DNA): TGTGCCAGCAGCCGGGACAGGGGCACAGATACGCAGTATTTT.

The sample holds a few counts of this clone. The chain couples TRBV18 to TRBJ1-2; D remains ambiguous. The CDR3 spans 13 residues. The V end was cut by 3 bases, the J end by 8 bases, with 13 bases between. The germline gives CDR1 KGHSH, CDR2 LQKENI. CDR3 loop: CASSPDSLGGYTF. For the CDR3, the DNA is TGTGCCAGCTCACCTGACTCCCTTGGGGGCTACACCTTC.

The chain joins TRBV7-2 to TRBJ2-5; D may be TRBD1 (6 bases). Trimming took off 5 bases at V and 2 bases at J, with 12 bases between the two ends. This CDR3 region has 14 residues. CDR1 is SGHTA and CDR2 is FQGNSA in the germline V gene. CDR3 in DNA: TGTGCCAGCAGCGTCGCAGGGGCACAAGAGACCCAGTACTTC. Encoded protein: CASSVAGAQETQYF.

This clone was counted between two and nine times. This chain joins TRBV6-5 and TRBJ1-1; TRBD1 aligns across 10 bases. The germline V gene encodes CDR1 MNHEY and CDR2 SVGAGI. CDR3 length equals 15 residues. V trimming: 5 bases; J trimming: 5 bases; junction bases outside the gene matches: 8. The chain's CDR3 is CASSRWDRGGTEAFF. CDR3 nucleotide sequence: TGTGCCAGCAGTCGCTGGGACAGGGGAGGAACTGAAGCTTTCTTT.

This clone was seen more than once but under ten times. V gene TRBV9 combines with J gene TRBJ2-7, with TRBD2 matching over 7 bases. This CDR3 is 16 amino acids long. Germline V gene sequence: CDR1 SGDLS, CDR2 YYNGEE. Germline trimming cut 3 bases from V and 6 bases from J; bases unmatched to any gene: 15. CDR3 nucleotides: TGTGCCAGCAGCGCTCAAGTTGGCGCCACGGGAGGCGAGCAGTACTTC. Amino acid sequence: CASSAQVGATGGEQYF.

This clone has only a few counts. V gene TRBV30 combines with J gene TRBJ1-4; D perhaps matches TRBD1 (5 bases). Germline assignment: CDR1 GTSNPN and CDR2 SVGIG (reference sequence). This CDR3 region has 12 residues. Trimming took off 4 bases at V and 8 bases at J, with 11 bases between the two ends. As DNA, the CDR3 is TGTGCCTGGAATTTGGGGCGGGAAAAACTGTTTTTT. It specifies CAWNLGREKLFF. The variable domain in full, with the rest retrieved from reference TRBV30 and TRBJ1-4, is SQTIHQWPATLVQPVGSPLSLECTVEGTSNPNLYWYRQAAGRGLQLLFYSVGIGQISSEVPQNLSASRPQDRQFILSSKKLLLSDSGFYLCAWNLGREKLFFGSGTQLSVL.

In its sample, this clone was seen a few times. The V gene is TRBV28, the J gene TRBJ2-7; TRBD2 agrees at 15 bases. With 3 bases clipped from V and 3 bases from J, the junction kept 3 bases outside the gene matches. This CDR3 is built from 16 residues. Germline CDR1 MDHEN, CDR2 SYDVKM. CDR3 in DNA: TGTGCCAGCAGTTTGGGGGGACTAGCGGGGGGCTACGAGCAGTACTTC. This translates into CASSLGGLAGGYEQYF.

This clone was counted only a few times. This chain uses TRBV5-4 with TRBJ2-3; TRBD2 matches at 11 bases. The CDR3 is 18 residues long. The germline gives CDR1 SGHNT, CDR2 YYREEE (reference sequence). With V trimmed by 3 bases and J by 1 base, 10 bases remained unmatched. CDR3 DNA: TGTGCCAGCAGCTATGGAACTAGCGGGAGCGGGCGCACAGATACGCAGTATTTT. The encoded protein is CASSYGTSGSGRTDTQYF.

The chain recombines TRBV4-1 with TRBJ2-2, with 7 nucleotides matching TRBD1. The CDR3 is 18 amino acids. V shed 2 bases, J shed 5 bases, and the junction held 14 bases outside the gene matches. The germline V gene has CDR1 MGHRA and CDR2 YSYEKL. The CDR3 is CASSQRSVPGQITGELFF. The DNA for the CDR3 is TGCGCCAGCAGCCAAAGAAGCGTTCCGGGACAGATAACCGGGGAGCTGTTTTTT.

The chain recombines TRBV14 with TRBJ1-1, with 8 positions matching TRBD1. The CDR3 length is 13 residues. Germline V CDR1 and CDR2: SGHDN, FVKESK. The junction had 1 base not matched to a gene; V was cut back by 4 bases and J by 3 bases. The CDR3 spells CASSLQGDTEAFF. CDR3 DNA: TGTGCCAGCAGCCTACAGGGGGACACTGAAGCTTTCTTT.